The T cell receptor (beta chain) described here comes from a study of blood T cell repertoires in COVID-19. Assay: immunoSEQ multiplex PCR; the TCRdb copy retains only in-frame clones and omits some. The sample gives about 170,000 clones, about nine tenths of which show up once; roughly 9.7% is in the top ten. This CDR3 is built from 16 residues. V was shortened by 0 bases and J by 3 bases, with 14 bases between the two germline ends. The germline CDR1 and CDR2 sequences are SGHKS and YYEKEE (reference sequence). V gene TRBV5-5 combines with J gene TRBJ2-3; weak D call: TRBD1 (7 bases). This receptor was identified in a woman aged 55-75 years with COVID-19, enrolled during active disease. The sequencing sample was made of peripheral blood. The CDR3 region is CASSLAGRGRTDTQYF. Here the CDR3 DNA reads TGTGCCAGCAGCTTGGCCGGCAGGGGGAGGACAGATACGCAGTATTTT.